This T cell receptor beta chain stems from a study of blood T cell repertoires in COVID-19. Study-wide background: Cohort 3 recovery required two negative PCRs, clearance, or symptom resolution. The analysed material was cDNA or gDNA that came from T cells, B-cell-depleted T cells, or PBMCs.

Authors' methods: Nucleated cell counts were estimated from reference gene primer amplification. Generated by immunoSEQ multiplex PCR, the TCRdb table keeps only in-frame clones and is missing some. That table supplies the V and J calls and clone size; D and trimming were determined from the DNA. The data hold 330,000 or so clones, with 80% to 90% observed a single time. This CDR3 region has 15 residues. In germline, CDR1 is SGHTA, CDR2 FQGNSA. Trimming left V 5 bases short and J 4 bases short, with 12 bases between. Those who participated ranged in age from roughly 18 to 95 years and resided in under 25 US areas.

The sequence was obtained from a man between 40 and 49 years old in a cohort exposed to, infected with or recovered from COVID-19 (not recorded which). Sample: PBMCs or T cells enriched from blood (not recorded which). The J gene is TRBJ1-6, the V gene TRBV7-2; D is perhaps TRBD1 (5 bases). The CDR3 DNA follows: TGTGCCAGCAGCCGGGCGGGACCGTATAATTCACCCCTCCACTTT. Its translation: CASSRAGPYNSPLHF.